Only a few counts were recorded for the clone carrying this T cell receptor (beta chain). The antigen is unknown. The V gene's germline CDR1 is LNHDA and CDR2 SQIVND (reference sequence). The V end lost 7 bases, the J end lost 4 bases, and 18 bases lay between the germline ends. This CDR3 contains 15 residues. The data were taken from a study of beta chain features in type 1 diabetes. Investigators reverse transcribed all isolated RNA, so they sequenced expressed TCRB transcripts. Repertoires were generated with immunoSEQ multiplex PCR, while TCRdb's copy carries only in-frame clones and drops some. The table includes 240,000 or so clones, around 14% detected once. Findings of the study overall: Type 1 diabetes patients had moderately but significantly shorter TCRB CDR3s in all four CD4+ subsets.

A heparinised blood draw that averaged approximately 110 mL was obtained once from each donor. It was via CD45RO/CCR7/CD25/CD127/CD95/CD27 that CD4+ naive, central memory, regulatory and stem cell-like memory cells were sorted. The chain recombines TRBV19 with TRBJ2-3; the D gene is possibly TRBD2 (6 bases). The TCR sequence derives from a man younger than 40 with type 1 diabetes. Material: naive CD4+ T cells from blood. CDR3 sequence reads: CASNGGERIADTQYF. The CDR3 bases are TGTGCCAGTAACGGCGGGGAGAGGATCGCAGATACGCAGTATTTT.